The 22 T cell receptor beta chains presented below share a single source sample, sequenced in a study of blood T cell repertoires in COVID-19 (dated by TCRdb to about 2020). The protocol used for the library was the immunoSEQ multiplex PCR assay. TCRdb stores this immuneACCESS table with in-frame sequences only. Part of the clones is absent; in the studies checked, under half of the shortfall reflects unresolved V genes, and no reason is known for the rest. The sample table lists 130,000 or so clones, under 85% of them with a count of one. The ten most abundant clones make up roughly an eighth of the sample. Sequenced input: peripheral blood. The receptor source for this set is a woman aged 60-75 years with acute or convalescent COVID-19.

This chain links TRBV6-6 with TRBJ2-2; TRBD1 aligns across 7 bases. This CDR3 is built from 14 residues. V was pared by 8 bases and J by 0 bases, with 3 bases of the junction left unmatched. Per germline, CDR1 MNHNY and CDR2 SVGAGI (reference sequence). CDR3 sequence (DNA): TGTGCCAGCGCAGGGGGAACGAACACCGGGGAGCTGTTTTTT. Protein product: CASAGGTNTGELFF.

On this clone itself: Other DNA sequences in the same sample also yield this CDR3. The V gene is TRBV6-5, the J gene TRBJ1-1, with TRBD1 as a possible D gene (6 bases). This CDR3 has 12 residues. V was pared by 6 bases and J by 4 bases, with 9 bases between. Germline lookup yields CDR1 MNHEY and CDR2 SVGAGI. The CDR3: CASSRGSTEAFF. In nucleotides, the CDR3 is TGTGCCAGCAGCAGGGGAAGCACTGAAGCTTTCTTT.

This chain uses TRBV7-9 with TRBJ1-2; D gene ambiguous. This CDR3 has 13 amino acids. Germline lookup yields CDR1 SEHNR and CDR2 FQNEAQ (reference sequence). V was pared by 1 base and J by 2 bases, with 5 bases between. CDR3 sequence reads: CASSLDGNYGYTF. The CDR3 DNA reads TGTGCCAGCAGCTTAGACGGGAACTATGGCTACACCTTC.

This rearrangement joins TRBV10-3 to TRBJ1-1; TRBD1 matches at 8 bases. V shed 9 bases and J 1 base; nucleotides not matched to a gene: 4. The germline CDR1 and CDR2 sequences are ENHRY and SYGVKD. The CDR3 covers 13 residues. The CDR3 spells CAIGQGGNTEAFF. CDR3 coding DNA: TGTGCCATTGGACAGGGTGGGAACACTGAAGCTTTCTTT.

The chain combines TRBV12-3 or TRBV12-4 with TRBJ1-3; no clear D. The CDR3 covers 13 residues. The V end was cut by 5 bases, the J end by 9 bases, with 14 bases between. The CDR3 here is CASSDDNRGTIYF. CDR3 coding DNA: TGTGCCAGCAGTGACGACAACCGGGGCACCATATATTTT.

This clone was seen only once. CDR3 nucleotides: TGTGCCAGCAGCCGGGACAGTACCGGGGAGCTGTTTTTT. Residues: CASSRDSTGELFF. V and J are TRBV7-9 and TRBJ2-2; 7 nucleotides line up with TRBD1. The V gene's germline CDR1 is SEHNR and CDR2 FQNEAQ (reference sequence). V was clipped by 5 bases and J by 5 bases; unmatched bases: 2. The CDR3 totals 13 residues.

The chain is built from TRBV7-3 and TRBJ2-2; 10 nucleotides agree with TRBD2. Germline V gene sequence: CDR1 SGHTA, CDR2 FQGTGA. CDR3 length: 16 residues. J lost 7 bases, V lost 5 bases, and 10 bases had no gene match. The CDR3 loop is CASSPTSGVAVGELFF. CDR3 coding DNA: TGTGCCAGCAGCCCTACTAGCGGGGTCGCGGTCGGGGAGCTGTTTTTT.

The chain uses TRBV2 and TRBJ2-5; TRBD2 agrees at 7 bases. Trimming cost V 2 bases and J 0 bases; bases outside gene matches: 9. This CDR3 contains 17 residues. Germline V gene sequence: CDR1 SNHLY, CDR2 FYNNEI. Written as DNA, the CDR3 is TGTGCCAGCAGTGAACCAGTCAGGCGGGGGAACCAAGAGACCCAGTACTTC. It codes for CASSEPVRRGNQETQYF.

The rearrangement links TRBV4-2 to TRBJ1-4; D is ambiguous. CDR1 LGHNA and CDR2 YNFKEQ come from the germline V gene. The CDR3 totals 15 residues. V shed 1 base and J shed 7 bases, with 13 bases lying between them. CDR3 DNA: TGTGCCAGCAGCCAAGGCAAATCTGGGAGTGAAAAACTGTTTTTT. Its translation: CASSQGKSGSEKLFF.

This clone has only one observation. The chain employs TRBV7-9 and TRBJ2-2; 9 positions agree with TRBD1. Germline values: CDR1 SEHNR, CDR2 FQNEAQ (reference sequence). The CDR3 length is 13 residues. J gave up 8 bases and V 6 bases, and 4 bases lay outside the gene matches. This CDR3 is CASSSQGAGELFF. DNA for the CDR3: TGTGCCAGCAGTTCACAGGGGGCAGGGGAGCTGTTTTTT.

This chain joins TRBV9 and TRBJ1-1, with 9 bases matching TRBD1. The trim removed 2 bases at V and 1 base at J, leaving 3 bases unmatched. Germline-derived CDR1 and CDR2 are SGDLS and YYNGEE. The CDR3 contains 15 residues. CDR3 sequence: CASSVDRGENTEAFF. As DNA, the CDR3 is TGTGCCAGCAGCGTGGACAGGGGCGAGAACACTGAAGCTTTCTTT. Full variable domain (missing parts from reference TRBV9 and TRBJ1-1): DSGVTQTPKHLITATGQRVTLRCSPRSGDLSVYWYQQSLDQGLQFLIQYYNGEERAKGNILERFSAQQFPDLHSELNLSSLELGDSALYFCASSVDRGENTEAFFGQGTRLTVV.

The chain joins TRBV11-2 to TRBJ1-6; no reliable D call. The CDR3 is 14 amino acids. Trimming took off 4 bases at V and 15 bases at J, with 19 bases between the two ends. In germline, CDR1 is SGHAT, CDR2 FQNNGV. CDR3 sequence: CASSSMTYVGLLHF. The CDR3, as DNA: TGTGCCAGCAGCTCGATGACCTACGTTGGACTCCTCCACTTT.

The chain links TRBV2 to TRBJ1-1, with 9 bases identical to TRBD1. From germline, CDR1 is SNHLY and CDR2 FYNNEI. The ends lost 1 base at V and 4 bases at J; junction bases unmatched: 1. This CDR3 is built from 14 residues. The CDR3 sequence: CASSEDRGPTEAFF. As DNA, the CDR3 is TGTGCCAGCAGTGAAGACAGGGGGCCCACTGAAGCTTTCTTT.

This clone was picked up one time. The J gene is TRBJ1-2, the V gene TRBV12-3 or TRBV12-4; possible D gene TRBD1, 6 bases. The CDR3 length is 13 residues. The ends were cut back, 3 bases at V and 8 bases at J, with 13 bases in the middle. The CDR3 region is CASSFTGHRGYTF. The CDR3 coding sequence is TGTGCCAGCAGTTTTACGGGACATAGAGGCTACACCTTC.

The chain is built from TRBV5-1 and TRBJ1-1, with D tentatively TRBD1 (5 bases). The V and J ends lost 3 bases and 3 bases respectively, with 15 bases between them. This CDR3 comprises 15 residues. Germline V gene sequence: CDR1 SGHRS, CDR2 YFSETQ. CDR3 sequence: CASSSGRAFDTEAFF. In DNA, the CDR3 is TGCGCCAGCAGCTCAGGGAGGGCCTTTGACACTGAAGCTTTCTTT.

V and J are TRBV29-1 and TRBJ2-1, with D perhaps TRBD2 (6 bases). The germline gives CDR1 SQVTM, CDR2 ANQGSEA. This CDR3 is built from 15 residues. Trimming cost V 4 bases and J 0 bases, with 13 bases left between them. CDR3 amino acids: CSVGAGLSSYNEQFF. Written as DNA, the CDR3 is TGCAGCGTTGGTGCGGGGCTCAGCTCCTACAATGAGCAGTTCTTC.

The sample holds a few counts of this clone. The chain has TRBV29-1 and TRBJ2-7; 11 bases are shared with TRBD1. The V gene end was trimmed by 7 bases and the J gene end by 6 bases; junction bases not matched to a gene: 8. CDR3 length: 13 residues. Looked up from germline, CDR1 is SQVTM and CDR2 is ANQGSEA. The CDR3 region is CSAGTGTGGEQYF. The DNA for the CDR3 is TGCAGCGCGGGGACCGGGACAGGGGGCGAGCAGTACTTC.

The chain is built from TRBV19 and TRBJ1-2; 12 nucleotides agree with TRBD1. The CDR3 spans 17 residues. J lost 2 bases, V lost 4 bases, and 8 bases had no gene match. Germline V gives CDR1 LNHDA, CDR2 SQIVND (reference sequence). CDR3 coding DNA: TGTGCCAGTAGTACGATCCCGGGACAGGGGGCAAACTATGGCTACACCTTC. It specifies CASSTIPGQGANYGYTF. Full variable domain (missing parts from reference TRBV19 and TRBJ1-2): DGGITQSPKYLFRKEGQNVTLSCEQNLNHDAMYWYRQDPGQGLRLIYYSQIVNDFQKGDIAEGYSVSREKKESFPLTVTSAQKNPTAFYLCASSTIPGQGANYGYTFGSGTRLTVV.

V usage is TRBV4-2 and J usage is TRBJ1-1; 12 bases map to TRBD1. This CDR3 comprises 17 residues. J was trimmed by 4 bases and V by 4 bases; bases with no gene match: 10. In germline, CDR1 is LGHNA, CDR2 YNFKEQ. CDR3 sequence: CASSLAGTGGRSTEAFF. The CDR3 bases are TGTGCCAGCAGCCTCGCCGGGACAGGGGGCAGGAGCACTGAAGCTTTCTTT.

This clone was picked up a small number of times. The V call is TRBV18, the J call TRBJ1-1; tentative D call: TRBD1 (6 bases). The CDR3 length is 15 residues. Trimming took off 3 bases at V and 1 base at J, with 12 bases between the two ends. Germline CDR1 KGHSH, CDR2 LQKENI. DNA of the CDR3: TGTGCCAGCTCACCTGGTGTAGGGGGGAACACTGAAGCTTTCTTT. It codes for CASSPGVGGNTEAFF.

This chain links TRBV7-9 with TRBJ2-7; maybe TRBD1 (5 bases). The CDR3 runs 13 residues. V was trimmed by 1 base and J by 6 bases, leaving 10 bases between them. Germline V gene sequence: CDR1 SEHNR, CDR2 FQNEAQ (reference sequence). The CDR3 bases are TGTGCCAGCAGCTTAGGGGGCTTTCCCGAGCAGTACGTC. Its protein product is CASSLGGFPEQYV.

The chain couples TRBV14 to TRBJ2-3; D ambiguous. The V end was cut by 6 bases, the J end by 0 bases, with 7 bases between. The length of the CDR3 is 13 residues. Germline V CDR1 and CDR2: SGHDN, FVKESK. The chain's CDR3 is CASRLQSTDTQYF. The DNA of the CDR3 is TGTGCCAGCAGACTTCAAAGCACAGATACGCAGTATTTT.